The T cell receptor beta chain described here comes from a study of blood T cell repertoires in COVID-19. About the study: PBMCs, B-cell-depleted T cells, or T cells were the source of the cDNA or gDNA that made up the material.

TCRdb's copy holds only in-frame clones and misses some; the assay was immunoSEQ multiplex PCR. The table lists about 110,000 clones, around 83% of them singletons. V shed 3 bases and J shed 5 bases, with 13 bases lying between them. Germline CDR1 is MGHRA and CDR2 is YSYEKL. The CDR3 is 15 residues long. This chain connects TRBV4-1 to TRBJ2-2, with a tentative D call TRBD2 (5 bases). The sequence derives from a woman in her 70s with acute or convalescent COVID-19. Input material: peripheral blood. As DNA, the CDR3 is TGCGCCAGCAGCCAGACCGGGATCCCAACCGGGGAGCTGTTTTTT. This codes for CASSQTGIPTGELFF.